The clone carrying this T cell receptor (beta chain) was detected only a few times. Its antigen is currently unknown. This entry comes from a study of T-cell memory formation after mild COVID-19. There are 14 residues in the CDR3. V lost 1 base and J 6 bases, leaving 10 bases between the germline ends. Germline CDR1 and CDR2: SSHAT and FNYEAQ (reference sequence). Study-wide results and caveats: Those CD4+ clones that contracted were mainly in CM and EM (CD8+ ones in EMRA). Day 15 to 85 contracting clones showed balanced CD4/CD8; day 15 to 37 expanders favored CD4+.

From 5'RACE with constant-segment primers came TCR alpha and TCR beta cDNA libraries that carried sample barcodes and UMIs. TCRdb processed the 5' RACE reads anew with MiXCR; each CDR3 protein has one entry. The sample carries 300,000 to 400,000 distinct CDR3 sequences, 13% to 15% recorded once. The sequencing input was PBMCs or a T cell subset sorted from them (not recorded which). The sequence came from a man aged 18-30 years who had mild COVID-19 (a few samples of this study predate the infection). Cell type and time point are not known. This chain uses TRBV7-7 with TRBJ2-1, with a possible D match to TRBD2 (5 bases). CDR3 loop: CASSLGNAGNEQFF. The CDR3 DNA reads TGTGCCAGCAGCTTAGGGAACGCGGGCAATGAGCAGTTCTTC.